This TCR beta chain was retrieved from a study of control samples from healthy donors and cancer patients. V lost 2 bases and J lost 3, with 4 bases in between. The CDR3 has 12 residues. CDR1 and CDR2 (germline): MNHNY, SVGAGI (reference sequence). Some clones are missing from TCRdb's copy, which holds only in-frame ones; the method was immunoSEQ multiplex PCR. Of about 140,000 clones in the sample, about 89% were seen once. The clonotype was recovered from a man between 18 and 29 years old in good health. Material: blood. The rearrangement links TRBV6-6 to TRBJ1-2, with D unresolved. Written as DNA, the CDR3 is TGTGCCAGCAGTTACGCGGACTATGGCTACACCTTC. It translates to CASSYADYGYTF.